The 9 T cell receptor beta chains in this list originate from one sample, sequenced in a study of regulatory T cells in long-lasting Graves disease (dated by TCRdb to about 2021). The receptor library was made with multiplex PCR. This sample was sequenced with an Illumina HiSeq 4000. iRepertoire HTBI primers and Arm-PCR amplification of CDR3 regions were used to construct TCR beta libraries. Using fastp at Q25 and MiXCR, TCRdb reprocessed the public reads and kept productive beta chains. Merged by CDR3 protein, the rows form single entries marked with the most common genes and DNA. Here the sample has approximately 500,000 distinct CDR3 sequences; 20% to 25% occur a single time. The ten largest clones capture roughly 7% of the sample. The time point label on this specimen signifies: persistent/refractory GD, antithyroid drugs over 5 years with positive TRAb. For both TCR sequencing and RNA sequencing, RNA was extracted from PBMCs using TRIzol.

The sample was peripheral blood mononuclear cells (PBMCs), taken when the disease was refractory, from a patient treated with antithyroid drugs. The source of these receptors is a female donor with Graves disease.

This clonotype was recorded many times. J is TRBJ2-7 and V is TRBV2; the D gene is possibly TRBD2 (6 bases). Trimming stripped 7 bases from V and 3 bases from J, with 7 bases between. Germline V gene sequence: CDR1 SNHLY, CDR2 FYNNEI. The CDR3 is 11 amino acids. The CDR3 DNA reads as TGTGCCAGCATGGAGGGCTACGAGCAGTACTTC. It encodes CASMEGYEQYF.

The rearrangement links TRBV29-1 to TRBJ2-2, with D hard to call. Germline V gives CDR1 SQVTM, CDR2 ANQGSEA. The CDR3 covers 13 residues. Between the trimmed V and J ends, which lost 4 bases and 4 bases, there was a span of 10 bases. The DNA of the CDR3 is TGCAGCGTTGTTTTGCAGCCCACCGGGGAGCTGTTTTTT. Its translation is CSVVLQPTGELFF.

This clonotype was counted only a few times. The chain links TRBV7-2 to TRBJ2-5; possible D gene TRBD1, 5 bases. Germline V gives CDR1 SGHTA, CDR2 FQGNSA. This CDR3 region has 16 residues. V lost 0 bases and J 2 bases, leaving 13 bases between the germline ends. CDR3 DNA: TGTGCCAGCAGCTTAGCCGGCCACAGGATACAAGAGACCCAGTACTTC. Protein: CASSLAGHRIQETQYF.

This CDR3 is CASSSRQGVQTNEKLFF. The CDR3 nucleotides are TGTGCCAGCAGCTCCCGACAGGGAGTGCAGACTAATGAAAAACTGTTTTTT. The J gene is TRBJ1-4, the V gene TRBV7-6; 7 bases are a match to TRBD1. The CDR3 has 17 amino acids. Unmatched junction bases numbered 10, after V lost 4 bases and J lost 2 bases. In germline, CDR1 is SGHVS, CDR2 FNYEAQ. Combining the CDR3 with reference TRBV7-6 and TRBJ1-4 gives the whole variable domain GAGVSQSPRYKVTKRGQDVALRCDPISGHVSLYWYRQALGQGPEFLTYFNYEAQQDKSGLPNDRFSAERPEGSISTLTIQRTEQRDSAMYRCASSSRQGVQTNEKLFFGSGTQLSVL.

The J gene is TRBJ2-3, the V gene TRBV19; TRBD2 matches at 9 bases. The CDR3 has 16 residues. CDR1 and CDR2 from the germline V gene are LNHDA and SQIVND (reference sequence). Losses at the gene ends were 4 bases for V and 6 bases for J; bases not matched to a gene: 11. DNA of the CDR3: TGTGCCAGTAGTACCCTAGCGGGGAGCTCCGCCGATACGCAGTATTTT. Its translation: CASSTLAGSSADTQYF.

This chain links TRBV29-1 with TRBJ1-4, with D unclear. Between the trimmed V and J ends, which lost 4 bases and 3 bases, there was a span of 6 bases. CDR1 and CDR2 from the germline V gene are SQVTM and ANQGSEA. The CDR3 covers 12 residues. DNA for the CDR3: TGCAGCGTTGCACTACCTAATGAAAAACTGTTTTTT. Residues: CSVALPNEKLFF.

The chain carries TRBV10-3 and TRBJ2-5; D is undetermined. The V gene lost 7 bases and the J gene lost 1 base, with 16 bases spanning the gap. Germline CDR1 is ENHRY and CDR2 is SYGVKD. The CDR3 is 15 amino acids. CDR3 nucleotides: TGTGCCATCAATTCAGAGCCCAGTCTCCAAGAGACCCAGTACTTC. Encoded protein: CAINSEPSLQETQYF.

The V gene is TRBV29-1, the J gene TRBJ2-3; tentatively, D is TRBD2 (7 bases). Trimming left V 8 bases short and J 2 bases short, with 17 bases between. The length of the CDR3 is 14 residues. CDR1 and CDR2 from the germline V gene are SQVTM and ANQGSEA. The CDR3 spells CSILGGAHTDTQYF. In nucleotides, the CDR3 is TGCAGCATCCTGGGGGGGGCCCACACAGATACGCAGTATTTT.

This clonotype was picked up a small number of times. This chain links TRBV4-1 with TRBJ2-4; 7 bases are a match to TRBD2. The J segment lost 6 bases and the V segment lost 1 base, leaving 0 bases of the junction unmatched. The CDR3 has 13 amino acids. CDR1 is MGHRA and CDR2 is YSYEKL in the germline V gene. The CDR3 DNA reads as TGCGCCAGCAGCCAAGGCGGGAGAAACATTCAGTACTTC. The encoded protein is CASSQGGRNIQYF.